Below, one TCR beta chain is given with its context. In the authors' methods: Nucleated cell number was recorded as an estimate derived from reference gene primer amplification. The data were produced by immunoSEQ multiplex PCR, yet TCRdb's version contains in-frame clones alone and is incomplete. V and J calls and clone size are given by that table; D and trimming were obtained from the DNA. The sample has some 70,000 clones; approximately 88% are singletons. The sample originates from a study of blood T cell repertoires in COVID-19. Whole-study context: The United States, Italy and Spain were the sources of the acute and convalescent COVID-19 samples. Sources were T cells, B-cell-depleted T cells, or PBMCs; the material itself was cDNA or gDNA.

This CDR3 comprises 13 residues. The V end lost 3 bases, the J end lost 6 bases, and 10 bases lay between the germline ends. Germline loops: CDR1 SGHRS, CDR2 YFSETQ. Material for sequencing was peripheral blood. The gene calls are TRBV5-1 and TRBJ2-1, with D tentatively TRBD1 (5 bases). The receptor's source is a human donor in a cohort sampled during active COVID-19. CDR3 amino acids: CASSWQQGNEQFF. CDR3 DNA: TGCGCCAGCAGCTGGCAGCAGGGCAATGAGCAGTTCTTC. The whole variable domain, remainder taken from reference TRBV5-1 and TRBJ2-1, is KAGVTQTPRYLIKTRGQQVTLSCSPISGHRSVSWYQQTPGQGLQFLFEYFSETQRNKGNFPGRFSGRQFSNSRSEMNVSTLELGDSALYLCASSWQQGNEQFFGPGTRLTVL.